This is a list of T cell receptor beta chains from one sample in a study of beta chain features in type 1 diabetes. Method: immunoSEQ multiplex PCR; TCRdb's copy keeps in-frame clones and lacks some. The sample gives around 710,000 clones, around an eighth of which show up once; more than 0.09% is in the top ten. Sequences were obtained from naive CD4+ T cells from blood. The receptor set was obtained from a man aged 25 to 40 with type 1 diabetes. Each CDR3 is given with its conserved first and last residue. The order of the fields is J gene, V gene, D gene, clone size, CDR3 protein, CDR3 DNA. The D gene is left open where the match is weak. Size is omitted from some rows. Given values are once, few, many or a class for expanded clones.

TRBJ2-2	TRBV11-3	.	.	CASSLGEAIGTGELFF	TGTGCCAGCAGCTTAGGAGAGGCTATTGGGACCGGGGAGCTGTTTTTT
TRBJ2-2	TRBV5-8	TRBD1	.	CASSRGQGNTGELFF	TGTGCCAGCAGCCGGGGACAGGGAAACACCGGGGAGCTGTTTTTT
TRBJ2-7	TRBV9	TRBD2	.	CASSVGGTSGGRTYEQYF	TGTGCCAGCAGCGTAGGAGGGACTAGCGGGGGCCGAACCTACGAGCAGTACTTC
TRBJ2-5	TRBV6-5	TRBD1	.	CASTVDRGGGETQYF	TGTGCCAGCACCGTGGACAGGGGTGGCGGAGAGACCCAGTACTTC
TRBJ2-1	TRBV7-2	.	few	CASRQTYNEQFF	TGTGCCAGCCGACAGACCTACAATGAGCAGTTCTTC
TRBJ1-6	TRBV5-1	.	few	CASRTDPNSPLHF	TGCGCCAGCAGAACGGACCCTAATTCACCCCTCCACTTT
TRBJ1-6	TRBV23-1	.	few	CASSQSAGENSPLHF	TGCGCCAGCAGTCAATCGGCGGGGGAAAATTCACCCCTCCACTTT
TRBJ1-2	TRBV5-4	.	few	CASSSDSYYGYTF	TGTGCCAGCAGTTCTGACAGCTACTATGGCTACACCTTC
TRBJ2-3	TRBV29-1	.	few	CSVEFQGSTDTQYF	TGCAGCGTTGAGTTTCAGGGTAGCACAGATACGCAGTATTTT
TRBJ2-7	TRBV29-1	.	few	CSVEAGDLYEQYF	TGCAGCGTTGAGGCAGGGGATTTATACGAGCAGTACTTC
TRBJ2-3	TRBV5-5	.	few	CASSLASTDTQYF	TGTGCCAGCAGCTTGGCTAGCACAGATACGCAGTATTTT
TRBJ1-6	TRBV28	.	.	CASSLAGSPRGSPLHF	TGTGCCAGCAGTTTAGCAGGGTCTCCCCGGGGTTCACCCCTCCACTTT